The 23 T cell receptor beta chains listed next were all sequenced from one sample in a study of shared clonotypes between healthy human individuals. Profiled with immunoSEQ multiplex PCR; TCRdb holds only in-frame clones, not every one. The sample lists hundreds of thousands of clones, roughly 72% seen once, with approximately 12% in the top ten. Sequencing used PBMCs. These receptors originate from a woman aged 40 to 50 in good health. Some clones in this sample may be carry-over from other donors' samples.

This chain connects TRBV7-8 to TRBJ2-3; 13 bases map to TRBD2. The V segment lost 1 base and the J segment 6 bases; nucleotides outside the gene matches: 13. This CDR3 has 19 amino acids. CDR1 is SGHVS and CDR2 is FQNEAQ in the germline V gene. CDR3 DNA: TGTGCCAGCAGCTTAGGGGGGTGGGGACTAGCGGGACCCCCGGATACGCAGTATTTT. Amino acid sequence: CASSLGGWGLAGPPDTQYF.

CDR3 nucleotides: TGCGCCAGCAGCTTGGGCAGCGCCGGGACTTATTACAATGAGCAGTTCTTC. Amino acids: CASSLGSAGTYYNEQFF. The chain carries TRBV5-1 and TRBJ2-1, with D tentatively TRBD2 (6 bases). Germline-derived CDR1 and CDR2 are SGHRS and YFSETQ. The V end lost 0 bases, the J end lost 4 bases, and 17 bases lay between the germline ends. The CDR3 length is 17 residues.

The rearrangement uses TRBV4-2 and TRBJ2-7; D might be TRBD1 or TRBD2, each matching 5 bases. The CDR3 is made up of 18 amino acids. Trimming cost V 0 bases and J 1 base, with 19 bases left between them. Germline loops: CDR1 LGHNA, CDR2 YNFKEQ. CDR3 DNA: TGTGCCAGCAGCCAAGATCAACCCCGTGGGGGTGTTTCCTACGAGCAGTACTTC. Translating gives CASSQDQPRGGVSYEQYF.

The chain carries TRBV28 and TRBJ2-7; D not resolved. The V end lost 4 bases, the J end lost 8 bases, and 9 bases lay between the germline ends. CDR3 length equals 11 residues. The germline gives CDR1 MDHEN, CDR2 SYDVKM. This chain's CDR3 is CASSSAVQQYF. CDR3 sequence (DNA): TGTGCCAGCAGTTCTGCTGTACAGCAGTACTTC.

This clone was observed a few times. The V gene is TRBV27, the J gene TRBJ1-1; no definite D call. Germline loops: CDR1 MNHEY, CDR2 SMNVEV (reference sequence). Deletions cut 5 bases from V and 1 base from J, with 8 bases between. The CDR3 is 13 amino acids. The CDR3, as DNA: TGTGCCAGCAGTGCACAGAGGAACACTGAAGCTTTCTTT. Translated: CASSAQRNTEAFF.

The rearrangement joins TRBV19 to TRBJ2-3; D is unresolved. Trimming removed 3 bases at V and 0 bases at J, with 13 bases between. This CDR3 has 16 residues. Germline CDR1 reads LNHDA; CDR2 reads SQIVND (reference sequence). The DNA for the CDR3 is TGTGCCAGTAGTATTGTCTACTCTTACAGCACAGATACGCAGTATTTT. It codes for CASSIVYSYSTDTQYF.

This clone was seen only a few times. This chain uses TRBV28 with TRBJ1-2; D is unclear. The CDR3 is 13 residues long. Trimming pared 5 bases from V and 3 bases from J, leaving 10 bases between. Germline loops: CDR1 MDHEN, CDR2 SYDVKM. The CDR3 loop is CASSPPGYYGYTF. As DNA, the CDR3 is TGTGCCAGCAGTCCCCCGGGGTACTATGGCTACACCTTC.

The V and J genes are TRBV9 and TRBJ2-5, with D possibly matching TRBD1 (5 bases). Between the trimmed V and J ends, which lost 5 bases and 5 bases, there was a span of 13 bases. The CDR3 contains 13 residues. CDR1 is SGDLS, CDR2 YYNGEE, per germline. The CDR3 DNA follows: TGTGCCAGCAGTCACGCGTCAGGGGAGACCCAGTACTTC. Translation gives CASSHASGETQYF.

As for this clone: At one end the junction does not follow the germline gene, possibly because of a read error. This chain uses TRBV5-8 with TRBJ2-1; 10 nucleotides match TRBD2. The V gene's germline CDR1 is SGHTS and CDR2 YDEGEE. The CDR3 is 15 residues long. The CDR3 is CASSFGTSVYNEQLF. In DNA, the CDR3 is TGTGCCAGCAGCTTTGGGACTAGCGTATACAATGAGCAGCTCTTC.

On this clone: Within the sample, other DNA sequences also encode this same CDR3. This chain joins TRBV25-1 and TRBJ1-2; D is perhaps TRBD1 (6 bases). Germline values: CDR1 MGHDK, CDR2 SYGVNS. Deletions cut 2 bases from V and 2 bases from J, with 9 bases between. CDR3 length: 14 amino acids. The DNA of the CDR3 is TGTGCCAGCAGTGAACGGGGGCCGAACTATGGCTACACCTTC. Amino acids: CASSERGPNYGYTF.

This clone was detected a few times. This chain joins TRBV28 and TRBJ2-3; the D gene is possibly TRBD2 (7 bases). This CDR3 is built from 14 residues. CDR1 and CDR2 (germline): MDHEN, SYDVKM. V lost 6 bases and J 14 bases, leaving 24 bases between the germline ends. The CDR3 region has the DNA TGTGCCAGCAGCTCCGGGACGGGGGGCTTAAATCGGTATTTT. It codes for CASSSGTGGLNRYF. The variable domain in full, completed from reference TRBV28 and TRBJ2-3, reads DVKVTQSSRYLVKRTGEKVFLECVQDMDHENMFWYRQDPGLGLRLIYFSYDVKMKEKGDIPEGYSVSREKKERFSLILESASTNQTSMYLCASSSGTGGLNRYFGPGTRLTVL.

Concerning this clone: Other DNA sequences of this sample code for an identical CDR3. This sequence joins TRBV5-1 and TRBJ1-1; D is perhaps TRBD1 (6 bases). V shed 5 bases and J shed 1 base, with 12 bases lying between them. Germline assignment: CDR1 SGHRS and CDR2 YFSETQ. This CDR3 comprises 14 residues. CDR3 DNA: TGCGCCAGCAGTCTGGGGGCGGGGAACACTGAAGCTTTCTTT. This sequence encodes CASSLGAGNTEAFF.

This clone showed up just a few times. The chain joins TRBV2 to TRBJ2-5; 12 positions agree with TRBD2. The CDR3 totals 15 residues. J gave up 0 bases and V 8 bases, and 4 bases lay outside the gene matches. CDR1 is SNHLY, CDR2 FYNNEI, per germline. The CDR3 reads CASGGTSGYQETQYF. CDR3 DNA: TGTGCCAGCGGGGGGACTAGCGGGTACCAAGAGACCCAGTACTTC.

V gene TRBV7-9 combines with J gene TRBJ2-1; tentatively, D is TRBD2 (5 bases). Trimming removed 7 bases at V and 10 bases at J, with 14 bases between. The germline V gene encodes CDR1 SEHNR and CDR2 FQNEAQ (reference sequence). The CDR3 runs 12 residues. DNA of the CDR3: TGTGCCAGCACCACCCCCAAGCGGGAGCAGTTCTTC. This codes for CASTTPKREQFF. The complete variable domain, with remaining parts taken from reference TRBV7-9 and TRBJ2-1, reads DTGVSQNPRHKITKRGQNVTFRCDPISEHNRLYWYRQTLGQGPEFLTYFQNEAQLEKSRLLSDRFSAERPKGSFSTLEIQRTEQGDSAMYLCASTTPKREQFFGPGTRLTVL.

The CDR3 here is CASSTVQGQPQHF. In DNA, the CDR3 is TGTGCCAGTAGTACGGTACAGGGTCAGCCCCAGCATTTT. The chain employs TRBV19 and TRBJ1-5, with a weak D call TRBD1 (6 bases). This CDR3 spans 13 amino acids. From germline, CDR1 is LNHDA and CDR2 SQIVND (reference sequence). Between the trimmed V and J ends, which lost 4 bases and 6 bases, there was a span of 10 bases. The variable domain in full, completed from reference TRBV19 and TRBJ1-5, reads DGGITQSPKYLFRKEGQNVTLSCEQNLNHDAMYWYRQDPGQGLRLIYYSQIVNDFQKGDIAEGYSVSREKKESFPLTVTSAQKNPTAFYLCASSTVQGQPQHFGDGTRLSIL.

This clone was seen ten or more times. Other DNA sequences within the sample encode an identical CDR3. The V call is TRBV6-5, the J call TRBJ1-1; 7 positions match TRBD1. Germline lookup yields CDR1 MNHEY and CDR2 SVGAGI. V shed 4 bases, J shed 10 bases, and the junction held 12 bases outside the gene matches. The CDR3 extends over 14 amino acids. Here the CDR3 reads CASSSTRTGQRAFF. The CDR3 nucleotides are TGTGCCAGCAGTTCTACAAGGACAGGACAGCGAGCTTTCTTT.

The rearrangement links TRBV29-1 to TRBJ2-5, with D possibly being TRBD2 (5 bases). Trimming pared 4 bases from V and 5 bases from J, leaving 14 bases between. Germline V CDR1 and CDR2: SQVTM, ANQGSEA. The CDR3 is made up of 13 amino acids. The CDR3 region has the DNA TGCAGCGTTGGTTTTCGGGGTTTGGAGACCCAGTACTTC. This encodes CSVGFRGLETQYF.

This clone was seen just once. The genes are TRBV29-1 and TRBJ2-7; 9 bases align to TRBD1. The CDR3 has 14 residues. Unmatched junction bases numbered 8, after V lost 6 bases and J lost 2 bases. Germline V gene lookup returns CDR1 SQVTM and CDR2 ANQGSEA. The DNA for the CDR3 is TGCAGCGTCCGCCCCCGGGACAGGGCCTACGAGCAGTACTTC. It encodes CSVRPRDRAYEQYF.

This clone was found once. The chain uses TRBV27 and TRBJ1-5; 8 nucleotides match TRBD1. Germline V gives CDR1 MNHEY, CDR2 SMNVEV (reference sequence). Trimming at V came to 5 bases and at J to 7 bases, leaving 7 bases not matched to a gene. The CDR3 runs 14 residues. The CDR3 protein is CASSRRQGMQPQHF. CDR3 DNA sequence: TGTGCCAGCAGTAGGCGACAGGGGATGCAGCCCCAGCATTTT.

This clone was counted at least ten times. This chain connects TRBV18 to TRBJ1-1; TRBD1 matches 7 bases. This CDR3 contains 15 residues. Germline lookup yields CDR1 KGHSH and CDR2 LQKENI. V gave up 3 bases and J gave up 4 bases; unmatched junction bases: 8. The CDR3 sequence: CASSPDANRGTEAFF. CDR3 sequence (DNA): TGTGCCAGCTCACCCGACGCTAACAGGGGCACTGAAGCTTTCTTT.

This CDR3 is CASTSRGFEETQYF. The CDR3 DNA is TGTGCCAGCACCTCAAGGGGGTTCGAAGAGACCCAGTACTTC. The chain employs TRBV5-4 and TRBJ2-5; D may be TRBD1 (6 bases). V was shortened by 6 bases and J by 3 bases, with 15 bases between the two germline ends. The V gene's germline CDR1 is SGHNT and CDR2 YYREEE (reference sequence). The CDR3 extends over 14 amino acids.

The sample holds a few counts of this clone. This chain links TRBV19 with TRBJ1-2; D is perhaps TRBD1 (5 bases). V was pared by 2 bases and J by 12 bases, with 13 bases between. The CDR3 sequence is 12 residues long. CDR1 and CDR2 (germline): LNHDA, SQIVND (reference sequence). The CDR3 nucleotides are TGTGCCAGTAGTATAAGTACAGGCTGGAACACCTTC. Its protein is CASSISTGWNTF.

The chain is built from TRBV7-8 and TRBJ1-1, with 7 bases lining up with TRBD1. This CDR3 has 13 residues. V lost 5 bases to trimming and J lost 4 bases; unmatched junction nucleotides: 4. CDR1 SGHVS and CDR2 FQNEAQ come from the germline V gene. As DNA, the CDR3 is TGTGCCAGCAGCGTGACAGGGAGCACTGAAGCTTTCTTT. Amino acids: CASSVTGSTEAFF. Full variable domain (remainder filled in from reference TRBV7-8 and TRBJ1-1): GAGVSQSPRYKVAKRGQDVALRCDPISGHVSLFWYQQALGQGPEFLTYFQNEAQLDKSGLPSDRFFAERPEGSVSTLKIQRTQQEDSAVYLCASSVTGSTEAFFGQGTRLTVV.